This T cell receptor (beta chain) was observed in a study of blood T cell repertoires in COVID-19. Study as a whole: Both acute and convalescent COVID-19 samples were obtained from the United States, Italy and Spain. Nucleic acid was either cDNA or gDNA, and it came from T cells, B-cell-depleted T cells, or PBMCs.

Losses at the gene ends were 4 bases for V and 9 bases for J; bases not matched to a gene: 5. The germline CDR1 and CDR2 sequences are GTSNPN and SVGIG (reference sequence). The CDR3 runs 13 residues. In the original processing: It was from reference gene primer amplification that nucleated cell counts were estimated. Profiling relied on immunoSEQ multiplex PCR, and the TCRdb table lists in-frame clones only, not all of them. The D gene and trimming were derived from the DNA, and the V and J assignments and clone size from that table. The table records 110,000 or so clones, less than 75% of them present only once.

The sample taken for sequencing was peripheral blood. This TCR derives from a woman aged 40 to 55 with acute or convalescent COVID-19. The chain recombines TRBV30 with TRBJ1-6; 8 positions match TRBD1. The CDR3 spells CAWTGQGSSPLHF. CDR3 coding DNA: TGTGCCTGGACAGGACAGGGTTCTTCACCCCTCCACTTT.